A single sample is the source of the 9 T cell receptor beta chains below, sequenced in a study of T cell responses to AZD1222 COVID-19 vaccine. Sequencing was performed with immunoSEQ multiplex PCR; in TCRdb, only in-frame clones are kept and a portion is missing. The repertoire has about 100,000 clones, around nine tenths of them found once; the top ten carry around 1.7%. Here the sequenced sample was peripheral blood, taken on day 0 of AZD1222 vaccination. These receptors were taken from an adult in good health.

The chain uses TRBV27 and TRBJ1-6, with TRBD1 identical over 8 bases. Germline V gives CDR1 MNHEY, CDR2 SMNVEV (reference sequence). Trimming cost V 4 bases and J 6 bases; bases outside gene matches: 2. CDR3 length equals 14 residues. CDR3 region: CASSWTGFNSPLHF. DNA of the CDR3: TGTGCCAGCAGTTGGACAGGGTTTAATTCACCCCTCCACTTT.

The V gene is TRBV19, the J gene TRBJ2-5; D possibly corresponds to TRBD2 (6 bases). This CDR3 contains 13 residues. Germline assignment: CDR1 LNHDA and CDR2 SQIVND (reference sequence). Deletions cut 1 base from V and 3 bases from J, with 6 bases between. The CDR3 DNA is TGTGCCAGTAGTATAGGGGGGGAAGAGACCCAGTACTTC. As protein: CASSIGGEETQYF.

The rearrangement joins TRBV12-3 or TRBV12-4 to TRBJ1-5; D unclear. This CDR3 is built from 13 residues. Trimming left V 3 bases short and J 0 bases short, with 3 bases between. CDR3 region: CASSFDSNQPQHF. CDR3 DNA sequence: TGTGCCAGCAGTTTCGATAGCAATCAGCCCCAGCATTTT.

This clone was detected only a few times. The chain joins TRBV18 to TRBJ1-6; D may be TRBD1 (5 bases). The length of the CDR3 is 14 residues. Trimming took off 3 bases at V and 7 bases at J, with 10 bases between the two ends. Germline V gene lookup returns CDR1 KGHSH and CDR2 LQKENI. As DNA, the CDR3 is TGTGCCAGCTCACCCGGGGACGGAAATTCACCCCTCCACTTT. It is translated as CASSPGDGNSPLHF.

V usage is TRBV29-1 and J usage is TRBJ2-5; a weak D match, TRBD2 (6 bases). The V gene's germline CDR1 is SQVTM and CDR2 ANQGSEA. The CDR3 loop spans 12 amino acids. Trimming cost V 8 bases and J 4 bases, with 14 bases left between them. CDR3 in DNA: TGCAGCCTGAAGACTAGTGGAGAGACCCAGTACTTC. Amino acid sequence: CSLKTSGETQYF. The entire variable domain, with the rest obtained from reference TRBV29-1 and TRBJ2-5, is as follows: SAVISQKPSRDICQRGTSLTIQCQVDSQVTMMFWYRQQPGQSLTLIATANQGSEATYESGFVIDKFPISRPNLTFSTLTVSNMSPEDSSIYLCSLKTSGETQYFGPGTRLLVL.

The gene calls are TRBV2 and TRBJ1-5; TRBD1 aligns across 8 bases. The germline V gene has CDR1 SNHLY and CDR2 FYNNEI. The CDR3 consists of 14 residues. V trimming: 8 bases; J trimming: 7 bases; junction bases outside the gene matches: 10. The CDR3 sequence: CASSTGVEGQPQHF. For the CDR3, the DNA is TGTGCCAGCTCGACAGGGGTCGAAGGGCAGCCCCAGCATTTT.

J is TRBJ1-2 and V is TRBV28; 7 bases align to TRBD1. There are 13 residues in the CDR3. The ends lost 6 bases at V and 3 bases at J; junction bases unmatched: 4. Germline V lookup: CDR1 MDHEN, CDR2 SYDVKM. CDR3 sequence (DNA): TGTGCCAGCAGAGCCACAGGGGACTATGGCTACACCTTC. Translated, it gives CASRATGDYGYTF.

The chain couples TRBV5-1 to TRBJ1-2; D gene unclear. This CDR3 is 17 amino acids long. Germline CDR1 SGHRS, CDR2 YFSETQ. V was pared by 0 bases and J by 3 bases, with 18 bases between. CDR3 DNA: TGCGCCAGCAGCTTGGGAACCCAGGCAGGTTCTCACTATGGCTACACCTTC. Translation gives CASSLGTQAGSHYGYTF.

The V gene is TRBV3-1 (or the pseudogene TRBV3-2), the J gene TRBJ2-7; 7 nucleotides line up with TRBD2. Germline CDR1 and CDR2: LGHDT and YNNKEL (reference sequence). V lost 0 bases, J lost 0 bases, and 11 bases stayed unmatched. The CDR3 consists of 18 residues. The CDR3: CASSQDRELAWYSYEQYF. The CDR3 nucleotides are TGTGCCAGCAGCCAAGATAGGGAACTAGCGTGGTACTCCTACGAGCAGTACTTC.